One and the same sample provided the 26 T cell receptor beta chains below, sequenced in a study of cytomegalovirus exposure and HLA in healthy donors. The PCR made use of 60 Vbeta and 13 Jbeta primers. TCRdb's copy holds only in-frame clones and misses some; the assay was immunoSEQ multiplex PCR. The sample has around 89,000 clones; over 70% are singletons. Sequenced material: PBMCs. The receptors stem from a girl aged 2 to 10 in good health and CMV-seropositive.

The chain combines TRBV5-1 with TRBJ2-3; possible D gene TRBD1, 6 bases. The germline gives CDR1 SGHRS, CDR2 YFSETQ. This CDR3 contains 13 residues. The ends were cut back, 10 bases at V and 5 bases at J, with 17 bases in the middle. CDR3 DNA sequence: TGCGCCTCGGAGGCAGGGGCTGGAGATACGCAGTATTTT. Amino acids: CASEAGAGDTQYF.

The V call is TRBV4-2, the J call TRBJ1-5, with 7 bases fitting TRBD1. There are 14 residues in the CDR3. Germline CDR1 LGHNA, CDR2 YNFKEQ. After removal of 0 bases from V and 7 bases from J, the junction contained 3 bases not matched to a gene. CDR3 protein: CASSQDGGGQPQHF. CDR3 DNA: TGTGCCAGCAGCCAAGATGGAGGGGGCCAGCCCCAGCATTTT.

The chain couples TRBV6-4 to TRBJ2-6; 7 bases map to TRBD2. V lost 2 bases, J lost 0 bases, and 4 bases stayed unmatched. The CDR3 extends over 17 amino acids. CDR1 is MRHNA, CDR2 SNTAGT, per germline. This CDR3 reads CASSDERDGSGANVLTF. As DNA, the CDR3 is TGTGCCAGCAGTGACGAGCGGGACGGCTCTGGGGCCAACGTCCTGACTTTC.

This clone is a singleton in its sample. The V call is TRBV27, the J call TRBJ2-4; 10 bases fit TRBD2. The CDR3 contains 17 residues. With V trimmed by 5 bases and J by 9 bases, 16 bases remained unmatched. Germline V gene sequence: CDR1 MNHEY, CDR2 SMNVEV (reference sequence). The DNA for the CDR3 is TGTGCCAGCAGTCCCTCCGGGACTAGCGCTACATGGGCCATTCAGTACTTC. This codes for CASSPSGTSATWAIQYF.

The rearrangement links TRBV6-1 to TRBJ1-1, with 7 nucleotides matching TRBD1. The CDR3 is 14 residues long. Germline trimming cut 5 bases from V and 0 bases from J; bases unmatched to any gene: 3. Germline CDR1 reads MNHNS; CDR2 reads SASEGT. The CDR3 region has the DNA TGTGCCAGCAGTATAGACAGGGTGAACACTGAAGCTTTCTTT. Residues: CASSIDRVNTEAFF.

The genes are TRBV6-5 and TRBJ1-5; 11 nucleotides line up with TRBD1. This CDR3 is 15 amino acids long. V lost 5 bases to trimming and J lost 4 bases; unmatched junction nucleotides: 4. Germline values: CDR1 MNHEY, CDR2 SVGAGI. CDR3 protein: CASSLGQGGNQPQHF. For the CDR3, the DNA is TGTGCCAGCAGTCTGGGACAGGGGGGGAATCAGCCCCAGCATTTT.

The chain combines TRBV7-7 with TRBJ2-5; the match to TRBD1 covers 7 bases. After removal of 6 bases from V and 2 bases from J, the junction contained 6 bases not matched to a gene. Per the germline V gene, CDR1 is SSHAT and CDR2 is FNYEAQ (reference sequence). CDR3 size: 14 residues. The DNA of the CDR3 is TGTGCCAGCAGTCGCGACAGGGCTCAAGAGACCCAGTACTTC. Residues: CASSRDRAQETQYF.

V usage is TRBV5-4 and J usage is TRBJ2-7; 14 bases fit TRBD2. Trimming cost V 4 bases and J 5 bases; bases outside gene matches: 8. Germline assignment: CDR1 SGHNT and CDR2 YYREEE (reference sequence). This CDR3 is built from 16 residues. CDR3 amino acids: CASSKGLAGERDEQYF. DNA for the CDR3: TGTGCCAGCAGCAAGGGACTAGCGGGAGAGCGCGACGAGCAGTACTTC.

J is TRBJ2-6 and V is TRBV7-9; D is perhaps TRBD2 (5 bases). This CDR3 contains 17 residues. Germline loops: CDR1 SEHNR, CDR2 FQNEAQ (reference sequence). Trimming took off 5 bases at V and 2 bases at J, with 16 bases between the two ends. The CDR3 loop reads CASSPPHGEAGANVLTF. The CDR3 DNA reads as TGTGCCAGCAGCCCCCCGCACGGGGAAGCTGGGGCCAACGTCCTGACTTTC.

The rearrangement uses TRBV19 and TRBJ1-1; maybe TRBD1 (5 bases). Trimming left V 3 bases short and J 1 base short, with 9 bases between. The germline V gene has CDR1 LNHDA and CDR2 SQIVND (reference sequence). The CDR3 loop spans 14 amino acids. The CDR3 loop reads CASSILGGNTEAFF. CDR3 DNA sequence: TGTGCCAGTAGTATTCTGGGGGGGAACACTGAAGCTTTCTTT.

The table lists this clone with a count of one. CDR3 DNA: TGTGCCAGCAGCCCTCGGGAGGGGAACACCGGGGAGCTGTTTTTT. Translated, it gives CASSPREGNTGELFF. V usage is TRBV9 and J usage is TRBJ2-2; 8 bases line up with TRBD2. The CDR3 loop spans 15 amino acids. V lost 4 bases and J lost 1; bases outside the gene matches: 3. CDR1 and CDR2 (germline): SGDLS, YYNGEE.

This clone was found a few times. V gene TRBV5-1 combines with J gene TRBJ1-3; no reliable D call. Trimming removed 4 bases at V and 0 bases at J, with 5 bases between. This CDR3 is built from 13 residues. Germline V gene lookup returns CDR1 SGHRS and CDR2 YFSETQ. The CDR3 loop reads CASSPSSGNTIYF. The CDR3 DNA follows: TGCGCCAGCAGCCCGAGCTCTGGAAACACCATATATTTT.

The chain carries TRBV29-1 and TRBJ1-1; D is possibly TRBD1 (6 bases). The CDR3 runs 12 residues. Germline V gene data show CDR1 as SQVTM and CDR2 as ANQGSEA. Deletions cut 7 bases from V and 4 bases from J, with 13 bases between. CDR3 loop: CSATGWVTEAFF. As DNA, the CDR3 is TGCAGCGCGACAGGATGGGTCACTGAAGCTTTCTTT.

The rearrangement joins TRBV6-1 to TRBJ2-2, with D hard to call. Between the trimmed V and J ends, which lost 1 base and 5 bases, there was a span of 5 bases. The CDR3 sequence is 13 residues long. Germline-derived CDR1 and CDR2 are MNHNS and SASEGT. The CDR3 DNA is TGTGCCAGCAGTGAAGTCCCAACCGGGGAGCTGTTTTTT. This codes for CASSEVPTGELFF.

The chain couples TRBV30 to TRBJ1-4, with D unclear. This CDR3 is built from 14 residues. CDR1 is GTSNPN, CDR2 SVGIG, per germline (reference sequence). V gave up 1 base and J gave up 8 bases, with 14 bases separating them. The CDR3 loop is CAWSAEARREKLFF. The CDR3 DNA sequence: TGTGCCTGGAGTGCGGAAGCCCGGAGGGAAAAACTGTTTTTT.

This rearrangement joins TRBV19 to TRBJ2-3, with no clear D. The CDR3 extends over 14 amino acids. V shed 5 bases and J shed 2 bases, with 11 bases lying between them. Germline-derived CDR1 and CDR2 are LNHDA and SQIVND (reference sequence). The CDR3 DNA reads as TGTGCCAGTAGTCGAACAGTAGACACAGATACGCAGTATTTT. Translation: CASSRTVDTDTQYF.

This clone turned up a few times. The chain's CDR3 is CASSSRDNSEAFF. CDR3 DNA sequence: TGTGCCAGCAGCTCCCGGGACAACTCTGAAGCTTTCTTT. The genes are TRBV7-6 and TRBJ1-1; a weak D match, TRBD1 (6 bases). Looked up from germline, CDR1 is SGHVS and CDR2 is FNYEAQ. V shed 4 bases and J shed 6 bases, with 12 bases lying between them. CDR3 length: 13 residues. Looking up the rest from reference TRBV7-6 and TRBJ1-1 gives the full variable domain: GAGVSQSPRYKVTKRGQDVALRCDPISGHVSLYWYRQALGQGPEFLTYFNYEAQQDKSGLPNDRFSAERPEGSISTLTIQRTEQRDSAMYRCASSSRDNSEAFFGQGTRLTVV.

The chain links TRBV5-1 to TRBJ1-5; TRBD1 might be the D (6 bases). Germline CDR1 and CDR2: SGHRS and YFSETQ. Trimming removed 4 bases at V and 4 bases at J, with 15 bases between. This CDR3 is 15 amino acids long. CDR3 bases: TGCGCCAGCAGCCCTGGGGGGGACACTAATCAGCCCCAGCATTTT. Its protein is CASSPGGDTNQPQHF. Filled out from reference TRBV5-1 and TRBJ1-5, the complete variable domain reads KAGVTQTPRYLIKTRGQQVTLSCSPISGHRSVSWYQQTPGQGLQFLFEYFSETQRNKGNFPGRFSGRQFSNSRSEMNVSTLELGDSALYLCASSPGGDTNQPQHFGDGTRLSIL.

The chain carries TRBV6-5 and TRBJ1-1; D gene uncertain. The CDR3 is 13 residues long. Trimming removed 6 bases from V and 0 bases from J, with 8 bases in between. Germline loops: CDR1 MNHEY, CDR2 SVGAGI. CDR3 protein: CASSLNLNTEAFF. The CDR3 DNA reads TGTGCCAGCAGCCTAAATCTGAACACTGAAGCTTTCTTT.

The chain combines TRBV9 with TRBJ2-7; unclear D gene. This CDR3 comprises 14 residues. In germline, CDR1 is SGDLS, CDR2 YYNGEE. The ends were cut back, 0 bases at V and 5 bases at J, with 12 bases in the middle. As DNA, the CDR3 is TGTGCCAGCAGCGTAGATGGAGCCGGAAACGAGCAGTACTTC. Translation: CASSVDGAGNEQYF.

The chain joins TRBV10-3 to TRBJ2-7, with 7 bases lining up with TRBD1. J lost 3 bases, V lost 6 bases, and 8 bases had no gene match. Germline V gives CDR1 ENHRY, CDR2 SYGVKD. CDR3 length: 14 residues. CDR3 protein: CAIRRGQMYYEQYF. The CDR3 DNA reads as TGTGCCATCAGGAGGGGACAGATGTACTACGAGCAGTACTTC.

The sample holds a few counts of this clone. J is TRBJ1-1 and V is TRBV19; D remains ambiguous. Trimming removed 3 bases at V and 0 bases at J, with 14 bases between. The CDR3 totals 16 residues. Germline CDR1 is LNHDA and CDR2 is SQIVND (reference sequence). As DNA, the CDR3 is TGTGCCAGTAGTATGGGGAATCTGGGAGTGAACACTGAAGCTTTCTTT. Protein product: CASSMGNLGVNTEAFF.

This clone was detected once. The chain uses TRBV19 and TRBJ2-7, with 11 bases matching TRBD2. The CDR3 has 16 amino acids. The ends lost 8 bases at V and 7 bases at J; junction bases unmatched: 16. Germline loops: CDR1 LNHDA, CDR2 SQIVND (reference sequence). CDR3 amino acids: CASSYSGRAPFVEQYF. CDR3 DNA: TGTGCCAGTTCTTATAGCGGGAGGGCCCCATTCGTTGAGCAGTACTTC. Drawing the rest from reference TRBV19 and TRBJ2-7, the complete variable domain is DGGITQSPKYLFRKEGQNVTLSCEQNLNHDAMYWYRQDPGQGLRLIYYSQIVNDFQKGDIAEGYSVSREKKESFPLTVTSAQKNPTAFYLCASSYSGRAPFVEQYFGPGTRLTVT.

V and J are TRBV20-1 and TRBJ1-2; D is undetermined. Germline CDR1 is DFQATT and CDR2 is SNEGSKA (reference sequence). With 0 bases removed from V and 7 bases from J, the gap between germline ends came to 6 bases. CDR3 length: 11 amino acids. CDR3 nucleotide sequence: TGCAGTGCTAGAGATCCGGGTGGCTACACCTTC. Its protein is CSARDPGGYTF.

The V call is TRBV2, the J call TRBJ1-3; unclear D gene. The CDR3 consists of 16 residues. Per germline, CDR1 SNHLY and CDR2 FYNNEI. Deletions cut 4 bases from V and 4 bases from J, with 17 bases between. The CDR3 sequence is CASSASPGYGGNTIYF. In DNA, the CDR3 is TGTGCCAGCAGTGCAAGCCCGGGGTACGGAGGAAACACCATATATTTT.

The CDR3 DNA reads as TGTGCCAGCAGTGTCGAACAGGCGGTTTCAAATCAGCCCCAGCATTTT. Translating gives CASSVEQAVSNQPQHF. V usage is TRBV2 and J usage is TRBJ1-5; a weak D match, TRBD1 (5 bases). This CDR3 has 16 residues. Trimming removed 4 bases at V and 4 bases at J, with 17 bases between. Germline CDR1 and CDR2: SNHLY and FYNNEI.